The sequence of this T cell receptor beta chain was determined in a study of identical twins. Germline V gene lookup returns CDR1 SEHNR and CDR2 FQNEAQ (reference sequence). The V and J ends lost 1 base and 2 bases respectively, with 9 bases between them. This CDR3 contains 14 residues. With template switching, a universal primer site was added, and the cDNA carried unique molecular identifiers. TCRdb re-called the 5' RACE reads through MiXCR, storing one row per CDR3 protein. The sample shows a few hundred thousand distinct CDR3 sequences, 20% to 25% of them seen only once. The sample was also linked to a second study, of T cells expressing NK-cell markers. According to that study: In sorted CD3+CD56+NKG2C+, CD3+CD56+NKG2C- and CD3+CD56-NKG2C+ T cells, TCR beta repertoires were obtained. Most of the eight sequenced donors were HCMV-seropositive; one was seronegative. Top CD8+ clonotypes included the dominant CD3+CD56+NKG2C+ clonotypes in 5 or 6 donors.

The clonotype comes from a woman younger than 35 in good health. The genes are TRBV7-9 and TRBJ2-7; D unclear. Sequenced material: CD4+ T cells sorted from blood. DNA for the CDR3: TGTGCCAGCAGCTTAGGTCGAACGGCCTACGAGCAGTACTTC. As protein: CASSLGRTAYEQYF.